This T cell receptor (beta chain) was documented in a study of spatial heterogeneity in lung cancer. Time point in this sample: sample taken at primary tumor resection. Tumor, nontumor lung or frozen PBMC supplied whole RNA that was sequenced unsorted. Unique molecular identifiers, one per molecule, were present on every TCR cDNA molecule. TCRdb itself ran the 5' RACE reads through MiXCR, one entry per CDR3 protein. The table lists over 900 distinct CDR3 sequences, roughly a quarter of them singletons. This clonotype has only a few counts. Being off target in a library aimed at alpha chains, this beta chain has a size of little meaning. The V and J ends lost 6 bases and 6 bases respectively, with 10 bases between them. Germline V gives CDR1 SNHLY, CDR2 FYNNEI. The CDR3 consists of 12 residues.

This TCR was recovered from a female donor with early-stage non-small cell lung cancer. The material was PBMCs, obtained at surgery. The chain has TRBV2 and TRBJ2-3; D uncertain. The CDR3 loop is CASSGSGDTQYF. CDR3 bases: TGTGCCAGCAGCGGAAGTGGCGATACGCAGTATTTT.